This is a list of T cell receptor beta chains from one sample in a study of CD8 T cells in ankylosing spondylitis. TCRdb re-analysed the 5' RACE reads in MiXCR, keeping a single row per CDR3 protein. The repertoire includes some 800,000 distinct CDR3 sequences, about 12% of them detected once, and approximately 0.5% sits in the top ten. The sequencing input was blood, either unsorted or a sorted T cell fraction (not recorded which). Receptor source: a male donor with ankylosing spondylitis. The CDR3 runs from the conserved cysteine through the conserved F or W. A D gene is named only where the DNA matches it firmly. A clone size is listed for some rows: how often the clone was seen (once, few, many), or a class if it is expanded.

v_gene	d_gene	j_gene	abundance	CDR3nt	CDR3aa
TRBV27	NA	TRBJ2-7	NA	TGTGCCAGCAGTTCCTTCGACACCTCCTACGAGCAGTACTTC	CASSSFDTSYEQYF
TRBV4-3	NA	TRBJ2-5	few	TGCGCCAGCAGCCCCCAGGCGGGGTTCCAAGAGACCCAGTACTTC	CASSPQAGFQETQYF
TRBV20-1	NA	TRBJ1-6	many	TGCAGTGCTAGAGCGGGGGATGCGTCACCCCTCCACTTT	CSARAGDASPLHF
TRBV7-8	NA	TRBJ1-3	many	TGTGCCAGCAGCTTACGATCCTGGGGCGCCTCTGGAAACACCATATATTTT	CASSLRSWGASGNTIYF
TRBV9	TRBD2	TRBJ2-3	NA	TGTGCCAGCAGCGTAAACCTGCCTAGCGGCTGGGGAGAGGAAGATACGCAGTATTTT	CASSVNLPSGWGEEDTQYF
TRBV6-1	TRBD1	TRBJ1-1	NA	TGTGCCAGCACCGATGGACAGGGGGAAACTGAAGCTTTCTTT	CASTDGQGETEAFF
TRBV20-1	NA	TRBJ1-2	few	TGCAGTGCTAGAGTTTCAGGGAGCAGCTATGGCTACACCTTC	CSARVSGSSYGYTF
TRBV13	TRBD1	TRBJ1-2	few	TGTGCCAGCAGCCCAGGGGACAGCTCCTATGGCTACACCTTC	CASSPGDSSYGYTF
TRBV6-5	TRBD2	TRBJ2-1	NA	TGTGCCAGCAGTTTCCCAGGGTCAGCGGGGGAGTACAATGAGCAGTTCTTC	CASSFPGSAGEYNEQFF
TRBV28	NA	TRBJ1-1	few	TGTGCCAGCAGTTTATATATTATGGGGTTGAACACTGAAGCTTTCTTT	CASSLYIMGLNTEAFF
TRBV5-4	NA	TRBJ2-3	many	TGTGCCAGCAGCTGGCGGGGGCACACAGATACGCAGTATTTT	CASSWRGHTDTQYF
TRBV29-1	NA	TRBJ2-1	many	TGCAGCGTTGGAGGCCTCTTAGGACACAATGAGCAGTTCTTC	CSVGGLLGHNEQFF
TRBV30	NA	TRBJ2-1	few	TGTGCCTGGAGTGGGGGTCAGGCCTCCTACAATGAGCAGTTCTTC	CAWSGGQASYNEQFF
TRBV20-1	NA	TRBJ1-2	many	TGCAGTACGAGCTCTGATCAAGTCACTTACGGGGGCTATGGCTACACCTTC	CSTSSDQVTYGGYGYTF
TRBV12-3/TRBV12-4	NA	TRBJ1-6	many	TGTGCCAGCAGTTTTCGACAGTCTGTACCCCTCCACTTT	CASSFRQSVPLHF
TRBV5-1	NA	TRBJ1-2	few	TGCGCCAGCAGCTTCGACGGCCGACGGGGGGATGGCTACACCTTC	CASSFDGRRGDGYTF
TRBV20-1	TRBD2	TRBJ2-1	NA	TGCAGTGCTACAACGGGAGGAGGCTACAATGAGCAGTTCTTC	CSATTGGGYNEQFF
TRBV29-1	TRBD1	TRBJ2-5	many	TGCAGCGTTAAGGGACAGGGGATAGAGACCCAGTACTTC	CSVKGQGIETQYF
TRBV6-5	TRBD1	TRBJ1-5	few	TGTGCCAGCAGTTGGGACAGGTGGAGCAATCAGCCCCAGCATTTT	CASSWDRWSNQPQHF
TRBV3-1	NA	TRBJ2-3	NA	TGTGCCAGCAGCCAAGAGGGCTATACAGATACGCAGTATTTT	CASSQEGYTDTQYF
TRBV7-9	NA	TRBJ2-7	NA	TGTGCCAGCAGTTTGACTACAGATTACGAGCAGTACTTC	CASSLTTDYEQYF
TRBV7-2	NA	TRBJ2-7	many	TGTGCCAGCAGCTTAATGGCAGGGGTGCAGTACTTC	CASSLMAGVQYF
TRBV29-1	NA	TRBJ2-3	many	TGCAGCGCTACTGAAAGCACAGATACGCAGTATTTT	CSATESTDTQYF
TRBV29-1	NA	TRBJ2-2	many	TGCAGCGTTTCCGGGGTAAACACCGGGGAGCTGTTTTTT	CSVSGVNTGELFF
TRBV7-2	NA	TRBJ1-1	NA	TGTGCCAGCAGCTTATACCAGGGGCTCACTGAAGCTTTCTTT	CASSLYQGLTEAFF
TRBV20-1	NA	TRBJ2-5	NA	TGCAGTGCTACGTACTCCGCGCAAGAGACCCAGTACTTC	CSATYSAQETQYF
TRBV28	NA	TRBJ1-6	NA	TGTGCCAGCAGTCTGGACGGAGATTCACCCCTCCACTTT	CASSLDGDSPLHF
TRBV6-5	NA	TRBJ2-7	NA	TGTGCCAGCAGTTACTCCTTCCGCTACGAGCAGTACTTC	CASSYSFRYEQYF
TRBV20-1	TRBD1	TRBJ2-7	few	TGCAGTGCTAGAGAGGGGAACGCAGGGGGCCTCGCCGAGCAGTACTTC	CSAREGNAGGLAEQYF
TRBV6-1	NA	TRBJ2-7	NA	TGTGCCAGCAGTAGGTTCGTATACTACGAGCAGTACTTC	CASSRFVYYEQYF
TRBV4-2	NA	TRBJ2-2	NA	TGTGCCAGCACGGGGACGGGCGACACCGGGGAGCTGTTTTTT	CASTGTGDTGELFF
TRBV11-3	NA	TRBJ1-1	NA	TGTGCCAGCAGCTTAGATCTGGGGATAAATGAGAACACTGAAGCTTTCTTT	CASSLDLGINENTEAFF
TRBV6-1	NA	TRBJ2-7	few	TGTGCCAGCAATCAGGACAGAGCCTACGAGCAGTACTTC	CASNQDRAYEQYF
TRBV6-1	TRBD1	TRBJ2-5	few	TGTGCCAGCACGAGGACAGGCCAGATACAAGAGACCCAGTACTTC	CASTRTGQIQETQYF
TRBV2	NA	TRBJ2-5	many	TGTGCCAGCAGTGAAGAAGAGACCCAGTACTTC	CASSEEETQYF
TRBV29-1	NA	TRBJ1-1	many	TGCAGCGCCGTTCGACAGGACTACACTGAAGCTTTCTTT	CSAVRQDYTEAFF
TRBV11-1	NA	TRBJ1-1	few	TGTGCCAGCAGGTTTCCCAGGGCTGGGGGATCTGAAGCTTTCTTT	CASRFPRAGGSEAFF
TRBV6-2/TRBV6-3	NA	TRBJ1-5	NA	TGTGCCAGCGATAGACTTAGCAATCAGCCCCAGCATTTT	CASDRLSNQPQHF
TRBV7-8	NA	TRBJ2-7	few	TGTGCCAGCAGCTTATCGGCCCACGGGGAGTACTTC	CASSLSAHGEYF
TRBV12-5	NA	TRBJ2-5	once	TGTGCTAGTGGTGACCCCACAGAGCTGGAGACCCAGTACTTC	CASGDPTELETQYF
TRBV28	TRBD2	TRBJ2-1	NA	TGTGCCAGCACTTACAGTGGACTAGTCTACAATGAGCAGTTCTTC	CASTYSGLVYNEQFF
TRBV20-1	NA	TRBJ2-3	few	TGCAGTCCCAGGGGTGGCCCAGATACGCAGTATTTT	CSPRGGPDTQYF
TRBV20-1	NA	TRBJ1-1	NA	TGCAGTGGGTCCCAGATCTACACTGAAGCTTTCTTT	CSGSQIYTEAFF